The 22 T cell receptor beta chains in this list originate from one sample, sequenced in a study of cytomegalovirus exposure and HLA in healthy donors. PCR used 60 Vbeta primers and 13 Jbeta primers. Libraries were prepared by immunoSEQ multiplex PCR; TCRdb keeps only in-frame clonotypes and omits some of them. The table includes under 200,000 clones, around 86% detected once. The sequencing input was PBMCs. All receptors derive from a man in his forties or fifties in good health and CMV-seropositive.

The chain has TRBV4-1 and TRBJ1-1; D uncertain. Germline CDR1 and CDR2: MGHRA and YSYEKL. Between the trimmed V and J ends, which lost 1 base and 6 bases, there was a span of 6 bases. The length of the CDR3 is 12 residues. The CDR3 sequence is CASSQVFSEAFF. The CDR3 DNA sequence: TGCGCCAGCAGCCAAGTTTTCTCTGAAGCTTTCTTT.

The rearrangement joins TRBV6-6 to TRBJ2-5; D is perhaps TRBD1 (6 bases). The J call is doubtful: the DNA matches TRBJ2-7 better. The germline gives CDR1 MNHNY, CDR2 SVGAGI (reference sequence). This CDR3 has 14 residues. CDR3 sequence: CASSPGQLPYEQYF. CDR3 DNA sequence: TGTGCCAGCAGTCCTGGACAGTTACCCTACGAGCAGTACTTC.

CDR3 residues: CASSLALVYEQYF. The CDR3 bases are TGTGCCAGCAGCTTAGCTTTAGTCTACGAGCAGTACTTC. This rearrangement joins TRBV7-9 to TRBJ2-7; D uncertain. The CDR3 consists of 13 residues. From germline, CDR1 is SEHNR and CDR2 FQNEAQ (reference sequence). V shed 0 bases and J shed 3 bases, with 6 bases lying between them.

The J gene is TRBJ1-5, the V gene TRBV5-8; D unclear. The germline V gene encodes CDR1 SGHTS and CDR2 YDEGEE. The CDR3 covers 17 residues. V was clipped by 0 bases and J by 0 bases, with 13 bases between them. CDR3 sequence (DNA): TGTGCCAGCAGCTTGGCCCTCTCCCCCTATAGCAATCAGCCCCAGCATTTT. Amino acids: CASSLALSPYSNQPQHF. Supplemented by reference TRBV5-8 and TRBJ1-5, the full variable domain reads EAGVTQSPTHLIKTRGQQATLRCSPISGHTSVYWYQQALGLGLQFLLWYDEGEERNRGNFPPRFSGRQFPNYSSELNVNALELEDSALYLCASSLALSPYSNQPQHFGDGTRLSIL.

This rearrangement joins TRBV23-1 to TRBJ1-5, with a possible D match to TRBD1 (6 bases). TRBV23-1 is an open reading frame, and its role is uncertain. The CDR3 extends over 23 amino acids. V lost 3 bases, J lost 0 bases, and 33 bases lay in between. The CDR3: CASSHPPPPQGGGGPYSNQPQHF. For the CDR3, the DNA is TGCGCCAGCAGTCATCCCCCCCCGCCACAGGGCGGCGGTGGGCCCTATAGCAATCAGCCCCAGCATTTT.

This chain joins TRBV7-9 and TRBJ1-4; perhaps TRBD1 as D (5 bases). CDR3 length: 14 amino acids. The ends were cut back, 7 bases at V and 0 bases at J, with 9 bases in the middle. In germline, CDR1 is SEHNR, CDR2 FQNEAQ (reference sequence). CDR3 bases: TGTGCCAGCACACAGGACACAACTAATGAAAAACTGTTTTTT. Translated: CASTQDTTNEKLFF. Full variable domain (rest looked up from reference TRBV7-9 and TRBJ1-4): DTGVSQNPRHKITKRGQNVTFRCDPISEHNRLYWYRQTLGQGPEFLTYFQNEAQLEKSRLLSDRFSAERPKGSFSTLEIQRTEQGDSAMYLCASTQDTTNEKLFFGSGTQLSVL.

This chain uses TRBV5-5 with TRBJ2-7; 7 nucleotides align to TRBD1. The CDR3 runs 14 residues. Germline CDR1 SGHKS, CDR2 YYEKEE (reference sequence). The V and J ends lost 1 base and 2 bases, in that order; junction bases with no gene match: 3. Here the CDR3 reads CASSLQGEPYEQYF. As DNA, the CDR3 is TGTGCCAGCAGCTTGCAGGGGGAACCCTACGAGCAGTACTTC. Full variable domain (rest looked up from reference TRBV5-5 and TRBJ2-7): DAGVTQSPTHLIKTRGQQVTLRCSPISGHKSVSWYQQVLGQGPQFIFQYYEKEERGRGNFPDRFSARQFPNYSSELNVNALLLGDSALYLCASSLQGEPYEQYFGPGTRLTVT.

The J gene is TRBJ1-2, the V gene TRBV27; D call uncertain. This CDR3 region has 13 residues. V shed 4 bases and J shed 6 bases, with 12 bases lying between them. Germline V gives CDR1 MNHEY, CDR2 SMNVEV (reference sequence). CDR3 sequence reads: CASSWGGSDGYTF. The DNA of the CDR3 is TGTGCCAGCAGTTGGGGAGGGTCCGATGGCTACACCTTC.

The gene calls are TRBV4-2 and TRBJ2-7; D perhaps matches TRBD1 (6 bases). The V gene's germline CDR1 is LGHNA and CDR2 YNFKEQ. The CDR3 consists of 11 residues. Trimming removed 8 bases from V and 3 bases from J, with 8 bases in between. CDR3 DNA: TGTGCCAGCGCGGACAGCTACGAGCAGTACTTC. This sequence encodes CASADSYEQYF.

This chain uses TRBV7-9 with TRBJ1-5, with D uncertain. The V end lost 4 bases, the J end lost 2 bases, and 15 bases lay between the germline ends. Germline V CDR1 and CDR2: SEHNR, FQNEAQ (reference sequence). The CDR3 length is 16 residues. This chain's CDR3 is CASSSEGWRRNQPQHF. DNA for the CDR3: TGTGCCAGCAGCTCCGAGGGTTGGAGACGCAATCAGCCCCAGCATTTT.

This rearrangement joins TRBV30 to TRBJ2-7; TRBD2 matches at 7 bases. Losses at the gene ends were 1 base for V and 0 bases for J; bases not matched to a gene: 0. CDR1 is GTSNPN and CDR2 is SVGIG in the germline V gene (reference sequence). CDR3 length equals 13 residues. The CDR3 spells CAWSGGGSYEQYF. CDR3 sequence (DNA): TGTGCCTGGAGTGGCGGGGGCTCCTACGAGCAGTACTTC.

The chain couples TRBV6-5 to TRBJ2-1, with 8 bases identical to TRBD1. Germline lookup yields CDR1 MNHEY and CDR2 SVGAGI. Unmatched junction bases numbered 7, after V lost 11 bases and J lost 7 bases. The CDR3 contains 12 residues. This CDR3 reads CAGGRGPNEQFF. The DNA for the CDR3 is TGTGCCGGGGGCAGGGGGCCAAATGAGCAGTTCTTC.

The chain joins TRBV9 to TRBJ1-3, with 9 bases lining up with TRBD1. The CDR3 runs to 15 residues. Looked up from germline, CDR1 is SGDLS and CDR2 is YYNGEE. J lost 8 bases, V lost 0 bases, and 6 bases had no gene match. Here the CDR3 reads CASSVVGQGRDTIYF. The DNA for the CDR3 is TGTGCCAGCAGCGTAGTTGGACAGGGGAGGGACACCATATATTTT.

The chain couples TRBV5-1 to TRBJ2-7, with D perhaps matching TRBD1 (5 bases). CDR1 SGHRS and CDR2 YFSETQ come from the germline V gene. This CDR3 has 14 amino acids. Trimming removed 4 bases at V and 6 bases at J, with 17 bases between. CDR3 coding DNA: TGCGCCAGCAGCCTATATCAGACAGTCGGCGAGCAGTACTTC. It yields the protein CASSLYQTVGEQYF.

The rearrangement uses TRBV5-6 and TRBJ2-1; a weak D match, TRBD2 (6 bases). Trimming took 4 bases from V and 0 from J, leaving 11 bases between them. In germline, CDR1 is SGHDT, CDR2 YYEEEE. This CDR3 comprises 15 residues. The chain's CDR3 is CASSPPTSSYNEQFF. CDR3 in DNA: TGTGCCAGCAGCCCCCCGACTAGCTCCTACAATGAGCAGTTCTTC.

V and J are TRBV7-8 and TRBJ1-5; no firm D call. This CDR3 has 15 residues. Trimming removed 1 base at V and 3 bases at J, with 10 bases between. CDR1 is SGHVS, CDR2 FQNEAQ, per germline. The CDR3 DNA reads TGTGCCAGCAGCTTAGGGCCAGGATTCAATCAGCCCCAGCATTTT. Its protein product is CASSLGPGFNQPQHF.

The CDR3, as DNA: TGTGCCTGGACGTACGGGGAGAACACTGAAGCTTTCTTT. It codes for CAWTYGENTEAFF. The V call is TRBV30, the J call TRBJ1-1; unclear D gene. This CDR3 has 13 amino acids. Germline CDR1 and CDR2: GTSNPN and SVGIG (reference sequence). Trimming stripped 4 bases from V and 1 base from J, with 10 bases between.

V usage is TRBV6-5 and J usage is TRBJ1-1, with D possibly TRBD1 on 6 matching bases. Looked up from germline, CDR1 is MNHEY and CDR2 is SVGAGI. Trimming took 10 bases from V and 7 from J, leaving 19 bases between them. CDR3 length: 13 residues. CDR3 amino acids: CAIQRGTLSEAFF. The CDR3 DNA follows: TGTGCCATCCAAAGGGGGACATTAAGTGAAGCTTTCTTT.

This rearrangement joins TRBV4-1 to TRBJ1-3, with TRBD1 identical over 7 bases. The germline V gene has CDR1 MGHRA and CDR2 YSYEKL. V was pared by 3 bases and J by 0 bases, with 5 bases of the junction left unmatched. The CDR3 extends over 16 amino acids. The CDR3: CASSHHTGDSGNTIYF. DNA for the CDR3: TGCGCCAGCAGCCATCATACAGGGGACTCTGGAAACACCATATATTTT.

The CDR3 DNA sequence: TGTGCCAGCAGTGAGGGGGCCGAATCCTACAATGAGCAGTTCTTC. Its translation: CASSEGAESYNEQFF. This chain joins TRBV6-4 and TRBJ2-1, with D possibly being TRBD1 (6 bases). Germline V gene sequence: CDR1 MRHNA, CDR2 SNTAGT. Trimming took off 3 bases at V and 1 base at J, with 10 bases between the two ends. This CDR3 comprises 15 residues.

V usage is TRBV18 and J usage is TRBJ1-1; D is unclear. Germline CDR1 reads KGHSH; CDR2 reads LQKENI. The ends were cut back, 4 bases at V and 8 bases at J, with 11 bases in the middle. The CDR3 loop spans 12 amino acids. The CDR3 is CASSRSAPEAFF. In nucleotides, the CDR3 is TGTGCCAGCTCACGGAGTGCCCCCGAAGCTTTCTTT.

V usage is TRBV28 and J usage is TRBJ2-4; 8 nucleotides line up with TRBD2. Per germline, CDR1 MDHEN and CDR2 SYDVKM. CDR3 length: 16 residues. V shed 5 bases, J shed 2 bases, and the junction held 8 bases outside the gene matches. The CDR3 DNA sequence: TGTGCCAGCAGTCTCGGGGGGGTGCCTACCAAAAACATTCAGTACTTC. This sequence encodes CASSLGGVPTKNIQYF.